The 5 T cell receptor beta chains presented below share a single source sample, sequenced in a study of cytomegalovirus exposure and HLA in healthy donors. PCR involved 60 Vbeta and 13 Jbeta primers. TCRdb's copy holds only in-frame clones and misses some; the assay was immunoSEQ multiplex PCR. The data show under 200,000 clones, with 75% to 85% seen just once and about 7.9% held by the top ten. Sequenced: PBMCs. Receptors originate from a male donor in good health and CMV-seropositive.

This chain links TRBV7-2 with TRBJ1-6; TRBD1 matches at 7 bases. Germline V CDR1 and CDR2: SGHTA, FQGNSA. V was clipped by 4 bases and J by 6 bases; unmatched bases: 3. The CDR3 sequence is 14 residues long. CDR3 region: CASSSGQVNSPLHF. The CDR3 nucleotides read TGTGCCAGCAGCTCCGGACAGGTTAATTCACCCCTCCACTTT.

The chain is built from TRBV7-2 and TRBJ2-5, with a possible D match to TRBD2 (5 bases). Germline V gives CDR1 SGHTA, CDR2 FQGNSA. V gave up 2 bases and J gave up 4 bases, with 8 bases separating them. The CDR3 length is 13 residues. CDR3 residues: CASSLNAGETQYF. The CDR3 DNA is TGTGCCAGCAGCTTAAACGCGGGAGAGACCCAGTACTTC.

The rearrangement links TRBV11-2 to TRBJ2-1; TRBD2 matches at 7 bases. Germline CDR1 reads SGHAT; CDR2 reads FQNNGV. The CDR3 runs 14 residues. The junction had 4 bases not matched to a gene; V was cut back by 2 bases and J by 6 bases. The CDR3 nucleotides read TGTGCCAGCAGCTTACGGACTAGGCTCAATGAGCAGTTCTTC. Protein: CASSLRTRLNEQFF.

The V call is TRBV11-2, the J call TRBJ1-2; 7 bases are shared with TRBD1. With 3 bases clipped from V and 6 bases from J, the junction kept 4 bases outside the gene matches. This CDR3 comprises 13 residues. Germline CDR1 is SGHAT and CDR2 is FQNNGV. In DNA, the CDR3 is TGTGCCAGCAGCTTCACCAGGGGGGATGGCTACACCTTC. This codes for CASSFTRGDGYTF.

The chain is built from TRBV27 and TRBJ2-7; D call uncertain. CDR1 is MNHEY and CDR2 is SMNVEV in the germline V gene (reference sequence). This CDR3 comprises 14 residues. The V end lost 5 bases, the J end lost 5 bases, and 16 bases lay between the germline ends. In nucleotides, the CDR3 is TGTGCCAGCAGTCCCGGGTCAACCCGACACGAGCAGTACTTC. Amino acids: CASSPGSTRHEQYF.